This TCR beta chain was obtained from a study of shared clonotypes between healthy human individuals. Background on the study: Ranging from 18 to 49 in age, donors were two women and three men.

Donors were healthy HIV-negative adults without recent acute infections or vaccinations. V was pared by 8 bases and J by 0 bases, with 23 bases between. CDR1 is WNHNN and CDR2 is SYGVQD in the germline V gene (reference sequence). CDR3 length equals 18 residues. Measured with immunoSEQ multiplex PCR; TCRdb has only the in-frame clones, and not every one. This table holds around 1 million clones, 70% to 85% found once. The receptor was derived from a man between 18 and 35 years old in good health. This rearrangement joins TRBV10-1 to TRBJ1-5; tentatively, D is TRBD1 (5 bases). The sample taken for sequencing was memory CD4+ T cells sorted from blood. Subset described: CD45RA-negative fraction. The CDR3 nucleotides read TGCGCCAGCGGTTTTACGGGACGGCTCGACTGTAGCAATCAGCCCCAGCATTTT. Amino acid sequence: CASGFTGRLDCSNQPQHF.